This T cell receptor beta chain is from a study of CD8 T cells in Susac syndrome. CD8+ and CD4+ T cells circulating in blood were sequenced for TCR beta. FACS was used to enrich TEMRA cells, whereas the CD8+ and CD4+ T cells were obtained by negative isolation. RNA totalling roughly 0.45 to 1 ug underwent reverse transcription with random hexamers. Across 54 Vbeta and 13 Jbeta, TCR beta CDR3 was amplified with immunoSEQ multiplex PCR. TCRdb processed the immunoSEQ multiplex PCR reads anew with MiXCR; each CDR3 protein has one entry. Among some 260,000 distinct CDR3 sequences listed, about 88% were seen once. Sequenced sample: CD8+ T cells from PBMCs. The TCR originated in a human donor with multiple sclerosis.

The CDR3: CASSLTGGAGELFF. The DNA for the CDR3 is TGTGCCAGCAGTCTGACAGGGGGTGCCGGGGAGCTGTTTTTT. J is TRBJ2-2 and V is TRBV6-5; 9 bases are shared with TRBD1. V shed 5 bases, J shed 6 bases, and the junction held 4 bases outside the gene matches. The CDR3 spans 14 residues. Germline-derived CDR1 and CDR2 are MNHEY and SVGAGI.